The 11 T cell receptor beta chains listed next were all sequenced from one sample in a study of shared clonotypes between healthy human individuals. Here immunoSEQ multiplex PCR was the method, and the copy in TCRdb shows in-frame clones only, minus some. In the table there are 300,000 to 400,000 clones, around 74% of which are singletons. Sequenced material: memory CD4+ T cells sorted from blood. Subset described: CD45RA-negative fraction. These receptors came from a man aged 25-45 years in good health.

The V call is TRBV7-9, the J call TRBJ2-1; D ambiguous. The CDR3 is made up of 14 amino acids. Germline CDR1 SEHNR, CDR2 FQNEAQ (reference sequence). Trimming shortened V by 6 bases and J by 8 bases, and 17 bases separated the two germline ends. The CDR3 coding sequence is TGTGCCAGCAGTTTGACCGGGTATGGGGATGAGCAGTTCTTC. Translation: CASSLTGYGDEQFF.

This chain links TRBV28 with TRBJ2-7; D unclear. V was pared by 3 bases and J by 6 bases, with 15 bases between. Germline V gene sequence: CDR1 MDHEN, CDR2 SYDVKM. CDR3 length equals 14 residues. The CDR3 sequence: CASSFPWKAGEQYF. The CDR3 nucleotides are TGTGCCAGCAGTTTTCCGTGGAAAGCTGGCGAGCAGTACTTC.

The genes are TRBV7-9 and TRBJ2-7, with 8 bases identical to TRBD1. The CDR3 has 17 residues. V shed 7 bases and J 2 bases; nucleotides not matched to a gene: 16. Germline assignment: CDR1 SEHNR and CDR2 FQNEAQ (reference sequence). The CDR3 region is CASTPPLQTGAPYEQYF. The CDR3 DNA sequence: TGTGCCAGCACCCCACCGCTACAGACAGGGGCTCCCTACGAGCAGTACTTC. Drawing the rest from reference TRBV7-9 and TRBJ2-7, the complete variable domain is DTGVSQNPRHKITKRGQNVTFRCDPISEHNRLYWYRQTLGQGPEFLTYFQNEAQLEKSRLLSDRFSAERPKGSFSTLEIQRTEQGDSAMYLCASTPPLQTGAPYEQYFGPGTRLTVT.

The V gene is TRBV10-3, the J gene TRBJ2-3; no definite D call. CDR3 size: 14 residues. V lost 7 bases, J lost 0 bases, and 11 bases lay in between. In germline, CDR1 is ENHRY, CDR2 SYGVKD. The CDR3: CAINPSDSTDTQYF. DNA of the CDR3: TGTGCCATCAACCCGTCCGACAGCACAGATACGCAGTATTTT.

Comments on this clone: This specimen includes other DNA sequences encoding the same CDR3. V gene TRBV27 combines with J gene TRBJ2-3; 10 bases fit TRBD1. The CDR3 loop spans 14 amino acids. CDR1 and CDR2 from the germline V gene are MNHEY and SMNVEV (reference sequence). The trim removed 3 bases at V and 3 bases at J, leaving 0 bases unmatched. This chain's CDR3 is CASSLGQGTDTQYF. The DNA of the CDR3 is TGTGCCAGCAGTTTGGGACAGGGGACAGATACGCAGTATTTT.

V gene TRBV10-1 combines with J gene TRBJ2-2, with TRBD1 matching 10 bases. J was trimmed by 7 bases and V by 6 bases; bases with no gene match: 2. Looked up from germline, CDR1 is WNHNN and CDR2 is SYGVQD (reference sequence). The CDR3 length is 13 residues. The CDR3 loop is CASRGQGNGELFF. The CDR3 DNA is TGCGCCAGCAGGGGACAGGGGAACGGGGAGCTGTTTTTT.

This clone appeared a few times. The chain uses TRBV18 and TRBJ2-6, with D uncertain. The CDR3 consists of 14 residues. Between the trimmed V and J ends, which lost 5 bases and 1 base, there was a span of 6 bases. Germline assignment: CDR1 KGHSH and CDR2 LQKENI. This CDR3 reads CASSIGSGANVLTF. The CDR3 bases are TGTGCCAGCTCAATAGGGTCTGGGGCCAACGTCCTGACTTTC.

This clone was picked up a small number of times. The V gene is TRBV5-4, the J gene TRBJ2-7; TRBD1 agrees at 7 bases. The junction had 7 bases not matched to a gene; V was cut back by 4 bases and J by 0 bases. Germline values: CDR1 SGHNT, CDR2 YYREEE (reference sequence). CDR3 size: 15 residues. The CDR3 DNA follows: TGTGCCAGCAGCAGGGAGACAGGGAGCTCCTACGAGCAGTACTTC. Protein: CASSRETGSSYEQYF.

V gene TRBV28 combines with J gene TRBJ2-7; TRBD2 matches at 8 bases. The germline V gene encodes CDR1 MDHEN and CDR2 SYDVKM. V was pared by 5 bases and J by 6 bases, with 9 bases of the junction left unmatched. CDR3 length: 14 amino acids. CDR3 amino acids: CASSLSGASAEQYF. The CDR3 bases are TGTGCCAGCAGTCTTAGCGGGGCCTCGGCCGAGCAGTACTTC.

The gene calls are TRBV28 and TRBJ1-1; D uncertain. Germline CDR1 reads MDHEN; CDR2 reads SYDVKM. Trimming took 3 bases from V and 7 from J, leaving 6 bases between them. The CDR3 sequence is 11 residues long. CDR3 residues: CASSLLHEAFF. CDR3 sequence (DNA): TGTGCCAGCAGTTTGCTTCATGAAGCTTTCTTT.

The genes are TRBV5-1 and TRBJ2-6, with no clear D. CDR1 is SGHRS, CDR2 YFSETQ, per germline. There are 14 residues in the CDR3. The V gene lost 4 bases and the J gene lost 0 bases, with 5 bases spanning the gap. The CDR3 sequence is CASSRVSGANVLTF. The DNA of the CDR3 is TGCGCCAGCAGCAGGGTCTCTGGGGCCAACGTCCTGACTTTC.